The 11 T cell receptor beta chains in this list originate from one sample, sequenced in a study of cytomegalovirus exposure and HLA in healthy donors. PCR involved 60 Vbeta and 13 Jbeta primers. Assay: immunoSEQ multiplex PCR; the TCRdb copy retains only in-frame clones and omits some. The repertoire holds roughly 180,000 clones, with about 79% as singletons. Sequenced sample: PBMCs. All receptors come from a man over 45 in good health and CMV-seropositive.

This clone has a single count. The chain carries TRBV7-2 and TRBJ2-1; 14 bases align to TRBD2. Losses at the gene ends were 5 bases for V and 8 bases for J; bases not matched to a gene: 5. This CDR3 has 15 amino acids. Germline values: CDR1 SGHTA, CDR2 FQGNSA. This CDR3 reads CASSQTSGGVYEQFF. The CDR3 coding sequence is TGTGCCAGCAGCCAGACTAGCGGGGGGGTGTATGAGCAGTTCTTC. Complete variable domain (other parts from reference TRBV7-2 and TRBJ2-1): GAGVSQSPSNKVTEKGKDVELRCDPISGHTALYWYRQSLGQGLEFLIYFQGNSAPDKSGLPSDRFSAERTGGSVSTLTIQRTQQEDSAVYLCASSQTSGGVYEQFFGPGTRLTVL.

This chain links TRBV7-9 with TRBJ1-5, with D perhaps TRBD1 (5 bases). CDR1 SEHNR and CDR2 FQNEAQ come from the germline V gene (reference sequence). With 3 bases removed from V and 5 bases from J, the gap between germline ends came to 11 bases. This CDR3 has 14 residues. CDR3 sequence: CASSFGSGDQPQHF. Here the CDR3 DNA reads TGTGCCAGCAGCTTCGGGTCGGGGGATCAGCCCCAGCATTTT.

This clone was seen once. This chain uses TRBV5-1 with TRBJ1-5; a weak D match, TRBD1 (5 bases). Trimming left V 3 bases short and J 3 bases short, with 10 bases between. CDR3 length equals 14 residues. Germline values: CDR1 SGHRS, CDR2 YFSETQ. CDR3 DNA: TGCGCCAGCAGCTATGACAGCTACAATCAGCCCCAGCATTTT. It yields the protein CASSYDSYNQPQHF.

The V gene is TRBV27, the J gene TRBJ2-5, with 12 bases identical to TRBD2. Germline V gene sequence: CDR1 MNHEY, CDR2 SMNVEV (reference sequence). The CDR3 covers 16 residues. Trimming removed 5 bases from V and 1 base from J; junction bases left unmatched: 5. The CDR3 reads CASSPRLAGAQETQYF. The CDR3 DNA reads TGTGCCAGCAGTCCTCGACTAGCGGGGGCCCAAGAGACCCAGTACTTC.

CDR3 in amino acids: CASSSRQAINSPLHF. For the CDR3, the DNA is TGTGCCAGCAGTTCCCGACAGGCGATTAATTCACCCCTCCACTTT. The chain uses TRBV27 and TRBJ1-6; D may be TRBD1 (6 bases). Trimming left V 4 bases short and J 6 bases short, with 13 bases between. This CDR3 has 15 amino acids. CDR1 is MNHEY, CDR2 SMNVEV, per germline (reference sequence).

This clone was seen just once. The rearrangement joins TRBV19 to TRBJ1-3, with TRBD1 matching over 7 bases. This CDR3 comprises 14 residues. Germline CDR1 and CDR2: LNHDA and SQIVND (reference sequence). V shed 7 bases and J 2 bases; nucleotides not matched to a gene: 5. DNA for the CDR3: TGTGCCAGTATTCGGGACAGAGCTGGAAACACCATATATTTT. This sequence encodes CASIRDRAGNTIYF.

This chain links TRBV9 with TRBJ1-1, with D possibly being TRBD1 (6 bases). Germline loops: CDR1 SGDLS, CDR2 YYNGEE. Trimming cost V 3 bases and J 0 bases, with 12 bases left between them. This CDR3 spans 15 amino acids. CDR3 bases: TGTGCCAGCAGCGCGCGAGGACAGCTGAACACTGAAGCTTTCTTT. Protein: CASSARGQLNTEAFF.

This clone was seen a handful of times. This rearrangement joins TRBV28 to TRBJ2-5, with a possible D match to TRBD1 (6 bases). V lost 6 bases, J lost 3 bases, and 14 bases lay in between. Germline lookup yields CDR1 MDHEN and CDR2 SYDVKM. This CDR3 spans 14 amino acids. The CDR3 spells CASSPKRGKETQYF. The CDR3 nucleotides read TGTGCCAGCAGCCCCAAAAGGGGGAAAGAGACCCAGTACTTC.

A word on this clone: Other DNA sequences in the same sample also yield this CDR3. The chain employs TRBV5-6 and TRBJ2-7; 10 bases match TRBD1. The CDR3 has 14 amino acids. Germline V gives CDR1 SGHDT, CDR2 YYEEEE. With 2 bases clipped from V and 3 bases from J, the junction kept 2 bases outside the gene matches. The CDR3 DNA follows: TGTGCCAGCAGCTTAGGGACAGGGGTCTACGAGCAGTACTTC. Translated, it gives CASSLGTGVYEQYF.

CDR3 loop: CASSVAPLRTEAFF. CDR3 in DNA: TGTGCCAGCAGCGTAGCCCCTTTGCGTACTGAAGCTTTCTTT. The chain combines TRBV9 with TRBJ1-1; D is ambiguous. This CDR3 comprises 14 residues. V lost 0 bases to trimming and J lost 5 bases, with 11 bases between them. Germline V gene data show CDR1 as SGDLS and CDR2 as YYNGEE.

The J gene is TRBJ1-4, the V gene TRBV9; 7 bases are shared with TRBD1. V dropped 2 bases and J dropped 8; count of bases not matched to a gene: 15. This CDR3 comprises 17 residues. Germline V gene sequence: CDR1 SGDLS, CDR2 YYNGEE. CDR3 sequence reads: CASSVYGGDSPLEKLFF. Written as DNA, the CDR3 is TGTGCCAGCAGCGTTTACGGCGGGGACAGTCCTCTCGAAAAACTGTTTTTT.